The entry below describes one TCR beta chain. Its antigen remains unidentified. The data were taken from a study of T cell repertoires in cytomegalovirus infection. Study in general: Indications came from public TCR beta signatures; they pointed to CMV infection and to a matching HLA type. Overall study findings and caveats: Dominating the ex vivo response were TCR beta clonotypes that were CMV-specific and HLA-C-restricted. CMV carriers with the relevant HLA were identified by cumulative public TCR beta family frequency.

Germline assignment: CDR1 SEHNR and CDR2 FQNEAQ (reference sequence). V lost 1 base, J lost 12 bases, and 10 bases lay in between. This CDR3 is built from 12 residues. Each CDR3 protein gets one entry after TCRdb re-called the reads with MiXCR. The table includes about 400,000 distinct CDR3 sequences, 15% to 20% detected once. The sequenced sample was PBMCs. The TCR was taken from a human donor in good health (CMV status not recorded). Some clones in this sample may be carry-over from other donors' samples. The V and J genes are TRBV7-9 and TRBJ1-5; possible D gene TRBD1, 5 bases. The CDR3 DNA reads TGTGCCAGCAGCTTAGGCCCCAGGGACCAGCATTTT. This sequence encodes CASSLGPRDQHF.